This T cell receptor (beta chain) was identified in a study of blood T cell repertoires in COVID-19. Study as a whole: Some COVID-19 samples were acute and others convalescent; all came from the United States, Italy and Spain.

Original handling: How many nucleated cells were present was estimated from reference gene primer amplification. Using immunoSEQ multiplex PCR, the repertoire was profiled, and TCRdb retains in-frame clones only, with some absent. The V and J calls and the clone size are those of that table, but D and trimming were determined from the DNA. The profile covers 210,000 or so clones, with 75% to 85% appearing a single time and over 0.95% taken by the ten largest. Enrolment of Seattle patients took place during active infection, and they were followed longitudinally. Germline CDR1 is ENHRY and CDR2 is SYGVKD. Trimming took 8 bases from V and 1 from J; bases not matched to a gene: 16. This CDR3 is built from 17 residues.

V gene TRBV10-3 combines with J gene TRBJ1-2; 7 bases are a match to TRBD1. The origin of this receptor is a woman under 40 with COVID-19, enrolled during active disease. Material: peripheral blood. In nucleotides, the CDR3 is TGTGCCATCGGAGGAGGGGGCGAAGGCGGAATTAACTATGGCTACACCTTC. Translated: CAIGGGGEGGINYGYTF.